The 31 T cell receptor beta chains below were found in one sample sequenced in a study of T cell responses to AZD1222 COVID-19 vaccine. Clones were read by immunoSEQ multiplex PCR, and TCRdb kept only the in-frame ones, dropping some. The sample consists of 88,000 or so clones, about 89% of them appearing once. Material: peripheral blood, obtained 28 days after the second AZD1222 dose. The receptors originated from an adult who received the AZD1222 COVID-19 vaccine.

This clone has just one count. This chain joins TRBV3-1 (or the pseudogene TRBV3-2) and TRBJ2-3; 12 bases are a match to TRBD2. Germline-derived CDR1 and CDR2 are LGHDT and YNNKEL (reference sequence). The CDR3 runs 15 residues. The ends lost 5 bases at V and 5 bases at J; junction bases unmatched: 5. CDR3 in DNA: TGTGCCAGCAGCGACCCTAGCGGGGGGGTAGATACGCAGTATTTT. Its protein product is CASSDPSGGVDTQYF.

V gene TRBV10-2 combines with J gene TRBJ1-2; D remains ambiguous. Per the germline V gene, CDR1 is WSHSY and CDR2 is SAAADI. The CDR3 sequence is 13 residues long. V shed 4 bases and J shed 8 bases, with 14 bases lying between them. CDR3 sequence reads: CASSVTAEGGYTF. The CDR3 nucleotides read TGCGCCAGCAGTGTCACAGCGGAGGGAGGCTACACCTTC.

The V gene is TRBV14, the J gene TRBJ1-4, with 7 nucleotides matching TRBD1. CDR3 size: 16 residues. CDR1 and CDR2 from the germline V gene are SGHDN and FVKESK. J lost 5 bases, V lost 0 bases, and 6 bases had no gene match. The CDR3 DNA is TGTGCCAGCAGCCAAGACCCGACAGGGCTGAATGAAAAACTGTTTTTT. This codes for CASSQDPTGLNEKLFF.

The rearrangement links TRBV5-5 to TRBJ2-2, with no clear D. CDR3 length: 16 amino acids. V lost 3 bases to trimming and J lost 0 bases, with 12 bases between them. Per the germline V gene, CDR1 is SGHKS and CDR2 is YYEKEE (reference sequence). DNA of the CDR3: TGTGCCAGCAGCTGGCTGGCTGATACGAACACCGGGGAGCTGTTTTTT. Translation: CASSWLADTNTGELFF.

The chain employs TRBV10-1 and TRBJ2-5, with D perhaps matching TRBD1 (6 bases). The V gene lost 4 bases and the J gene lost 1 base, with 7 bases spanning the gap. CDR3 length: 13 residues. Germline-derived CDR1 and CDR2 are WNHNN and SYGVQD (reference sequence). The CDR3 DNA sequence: TGCGCCAGCAGTGTGGACAGCCAAGAGACCCAGTACTTC. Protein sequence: CASSVDSQETQYF.

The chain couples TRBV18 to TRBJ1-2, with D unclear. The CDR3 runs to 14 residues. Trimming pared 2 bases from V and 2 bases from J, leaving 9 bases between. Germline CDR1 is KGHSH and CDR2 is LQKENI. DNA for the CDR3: TGTGCCAGCTCACCAGTTACAGAGAACTATGGCTACACCTTC. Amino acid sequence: CASSPVTENYGYTF.

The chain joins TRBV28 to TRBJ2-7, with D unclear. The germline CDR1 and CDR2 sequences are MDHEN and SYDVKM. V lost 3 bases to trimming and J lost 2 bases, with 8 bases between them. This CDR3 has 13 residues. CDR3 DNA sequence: TGTGCCAGCAGTTTCTCCCAAGCCTACGAGCAGTACTTC. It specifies CASSFSQAYEQYF.

In DNA form, the CDR3 reads TGCGCCAGCAGCTCCGCCCCAGGGGCTAATGAAAAACTGTTTTTT. Translation gives CASSSAPGANEKLFF. The rearrangement links TRBV5-1 to TRBJ1-4; D is perhaps TRBD1 (6 bases). Germline CDR1 reads SGHRS; CDR2 reads YFSETQ. The CDR3 runs to 15 residues. The V and J ends lost 3 bases and 3 bases respectively, with 12 bases between them.

The CDR3 DNA reads TGTGCCAGCAGTGGACAAAACTATGGCTACACCTTC. Translating it yields CASSGQNYGYTF. The chain carries TRBV12-3 or TRBV12-4 and TRBJ1-2, with D tentatively TRBD1 (5 bases). The CDR3 loop spans 12 amino acids. With 5 bases removed from V and 2 bases from J, the gap between germline ends came to 6 bases.

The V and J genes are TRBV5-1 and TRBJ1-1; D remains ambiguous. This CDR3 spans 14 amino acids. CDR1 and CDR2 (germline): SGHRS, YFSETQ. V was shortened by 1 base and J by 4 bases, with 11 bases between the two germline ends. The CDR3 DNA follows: TGCGCCAGCAGCTTGATCGGGGAAGGCACTGAAGCTTTCTTT. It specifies CASSLIGEGTEAFF.

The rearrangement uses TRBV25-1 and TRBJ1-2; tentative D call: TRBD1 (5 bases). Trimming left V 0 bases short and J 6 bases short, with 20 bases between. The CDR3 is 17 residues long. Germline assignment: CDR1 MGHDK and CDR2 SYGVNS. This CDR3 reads CASSEYLPGSFGDGYTF. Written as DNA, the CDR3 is TGTGCCAGCAGTGAATATTTGCCAGGGAGCTTTGGCGATGGCTACACCTTC.

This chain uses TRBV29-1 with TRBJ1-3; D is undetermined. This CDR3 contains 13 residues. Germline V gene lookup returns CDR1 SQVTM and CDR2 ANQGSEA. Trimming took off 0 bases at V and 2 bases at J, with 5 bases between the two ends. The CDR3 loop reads CSVEDPAGNTIYF. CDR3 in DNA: TGCAGCGTTGAAGATCCCGCTGGAAACACCATATATTTT.

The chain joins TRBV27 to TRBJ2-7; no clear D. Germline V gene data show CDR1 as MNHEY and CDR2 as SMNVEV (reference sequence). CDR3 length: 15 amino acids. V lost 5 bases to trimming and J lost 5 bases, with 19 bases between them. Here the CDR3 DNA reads TGTGCCAGCAGTCCCGCCGACCGTCCCAAGGACGAGCAGTACTTC. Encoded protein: CASSPADRPKDEQYF.

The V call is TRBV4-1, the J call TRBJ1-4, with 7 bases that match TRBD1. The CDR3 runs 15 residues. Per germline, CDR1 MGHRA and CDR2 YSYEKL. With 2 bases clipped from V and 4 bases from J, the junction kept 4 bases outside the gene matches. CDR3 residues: CASSQLTGLNEKLFF. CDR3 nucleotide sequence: TGCGCCAGCAGCCAATTGACAGGGCTTAATGAAAAACTGTTTTTT.

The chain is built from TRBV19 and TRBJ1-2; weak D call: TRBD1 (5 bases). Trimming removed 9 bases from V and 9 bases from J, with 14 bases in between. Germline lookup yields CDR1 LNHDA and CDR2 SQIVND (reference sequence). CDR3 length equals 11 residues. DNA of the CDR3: TGTGCCAGCGGGGACGCCCACCGCTACACCTTC. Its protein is CASGDAHRYTF.

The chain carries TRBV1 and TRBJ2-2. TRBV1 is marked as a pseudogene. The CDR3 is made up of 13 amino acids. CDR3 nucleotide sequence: TGCACCAGCGGGAAGCAGGACACCGGGGAGCTGTTTTTT. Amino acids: CTSGKQDTGELFF.

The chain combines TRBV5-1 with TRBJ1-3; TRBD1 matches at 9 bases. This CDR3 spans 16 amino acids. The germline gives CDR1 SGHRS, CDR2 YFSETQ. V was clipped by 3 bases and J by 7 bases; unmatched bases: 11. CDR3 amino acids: CASSYDPGQGANTIYF. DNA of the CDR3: TGCGCCAGCAGCTACGATCCGGGACAGGGAGCGAACACCATATATTTT.

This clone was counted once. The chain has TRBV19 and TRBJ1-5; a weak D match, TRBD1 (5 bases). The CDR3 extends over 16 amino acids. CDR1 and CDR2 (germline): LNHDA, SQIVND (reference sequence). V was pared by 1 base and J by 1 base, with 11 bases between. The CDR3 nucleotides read TGTGCCAGTAGTATAGTCGGGACTTTAAGCAATCAGCCCCAGCATTTT. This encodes CASSIVGTLSNQPQHF.

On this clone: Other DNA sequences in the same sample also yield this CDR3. CDR3 sequence reads: CASSLGLGTDTQYF. CDR3 nucleotide sequence: TGTGCCAGCAGCCTAGGACTGGGCACAGATACGCAGTATTTT. This rearrangement joins TRBV7-2 to TRBJ2-3; TRBD2 might be the D (5 bases). V was shortened by 5 bases and J by 1 base, with 10 bases between the two germline ends. The CDR3 sequence is 14 residues long. Germline assignment: CDR1 SGHTA and CDR2 FQGNSA.

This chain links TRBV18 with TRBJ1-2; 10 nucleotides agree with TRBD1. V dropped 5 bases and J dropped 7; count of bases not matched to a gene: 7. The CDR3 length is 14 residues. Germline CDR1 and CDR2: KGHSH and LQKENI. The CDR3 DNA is TGTGCCAGCTCAGCGGGACAGGGGACGAGTGGCTACACCTTC. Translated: CASSAGQGTSGYTF.

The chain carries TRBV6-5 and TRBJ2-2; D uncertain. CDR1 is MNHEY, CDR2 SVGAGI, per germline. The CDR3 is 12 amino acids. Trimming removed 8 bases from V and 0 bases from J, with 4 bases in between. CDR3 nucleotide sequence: TGTGCCAGCGGACCGAACACCGGGGAGCTGTTTTTT. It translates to CASGPNTGELFF.

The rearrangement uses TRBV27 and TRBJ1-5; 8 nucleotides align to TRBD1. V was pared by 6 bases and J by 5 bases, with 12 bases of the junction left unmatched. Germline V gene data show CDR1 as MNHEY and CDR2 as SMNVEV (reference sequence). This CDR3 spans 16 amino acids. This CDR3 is CASSSGTGTTYQPQHF. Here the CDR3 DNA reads TGTGCCAGCAGCTCTGGGACAGGTACCACTTATCAGCCCCAGCATTTT.

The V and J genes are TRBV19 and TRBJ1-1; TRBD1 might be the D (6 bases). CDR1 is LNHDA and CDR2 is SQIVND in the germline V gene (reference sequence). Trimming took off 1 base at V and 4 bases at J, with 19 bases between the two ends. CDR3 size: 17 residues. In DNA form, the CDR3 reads TGTGCCAGTAGTATAGTAGTAAGTTCTCAGGGGAGCACTGAAGCTTTCTTT. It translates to CASSIVVSSQGSTEAFF.

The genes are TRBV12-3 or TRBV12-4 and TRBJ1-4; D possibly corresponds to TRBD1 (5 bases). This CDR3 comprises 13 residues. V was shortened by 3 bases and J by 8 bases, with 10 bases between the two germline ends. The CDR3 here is CASSFSGGEKLFF. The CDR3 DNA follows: TGTGCCAGCAGTTTTTCTGGGGGGGAAAAACTGTTTTTT.

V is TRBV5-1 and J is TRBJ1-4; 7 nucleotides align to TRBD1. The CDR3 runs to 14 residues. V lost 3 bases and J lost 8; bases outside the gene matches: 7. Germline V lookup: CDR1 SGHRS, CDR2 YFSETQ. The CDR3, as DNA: TGCGCCAGCAGCTCCGGACAGGTGGGGGAAAAACTGTTTTTT. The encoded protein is CASSSGQVGEKLFF.

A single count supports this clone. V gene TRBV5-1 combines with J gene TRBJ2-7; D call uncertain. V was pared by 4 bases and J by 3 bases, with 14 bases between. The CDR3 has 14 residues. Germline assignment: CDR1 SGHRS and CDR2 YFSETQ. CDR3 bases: TGCGCCAGCAGCCCCTCTGTTTCCGTCTACGAGCAGTACTTC. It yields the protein CASSPSVSVYEQYF.

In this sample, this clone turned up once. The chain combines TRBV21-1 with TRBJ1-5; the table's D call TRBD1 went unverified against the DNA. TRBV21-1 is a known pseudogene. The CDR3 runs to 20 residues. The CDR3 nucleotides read TGTGCCAGCAGCAACTTTCGGACAGGGGGCGTCCGGTGGTGCAATCAGCCCCAGCATTTT. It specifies CASSNFRTGGVRWCNQPQHF.

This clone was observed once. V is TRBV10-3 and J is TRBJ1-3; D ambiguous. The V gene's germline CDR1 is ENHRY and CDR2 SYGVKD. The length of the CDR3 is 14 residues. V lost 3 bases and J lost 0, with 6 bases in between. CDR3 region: CAISDQLSGNTIYF. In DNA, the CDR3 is TGTGCCATCAGTGATCAGCTCTCTGGAAACACCATATATTTT.

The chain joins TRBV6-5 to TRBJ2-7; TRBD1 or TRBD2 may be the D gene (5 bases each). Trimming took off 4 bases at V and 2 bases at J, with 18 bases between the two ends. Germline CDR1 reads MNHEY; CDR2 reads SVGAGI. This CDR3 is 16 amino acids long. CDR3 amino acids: CASSSTRAEGPYEQYF. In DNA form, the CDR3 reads TGTGCCAGCAGTTCAACCAGAGCCGAGGGGCCCTACGAGCAGTACTTC.

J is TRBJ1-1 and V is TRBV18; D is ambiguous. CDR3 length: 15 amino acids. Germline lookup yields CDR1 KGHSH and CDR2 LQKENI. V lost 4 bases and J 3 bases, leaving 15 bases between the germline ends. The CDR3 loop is CASSLHRAVDTEAFF. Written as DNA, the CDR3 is TGTGCCAGCTCACTTCACCGGGCCGTGGACACTGAAGCTTTCTTT.

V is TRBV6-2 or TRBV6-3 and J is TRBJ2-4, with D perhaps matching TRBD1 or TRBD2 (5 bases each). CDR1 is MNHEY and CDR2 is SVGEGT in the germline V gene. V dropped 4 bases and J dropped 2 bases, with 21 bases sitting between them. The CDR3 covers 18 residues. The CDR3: CASSSHASGRAPKNIQYF. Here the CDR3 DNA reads TGTGCCAGCAGTTCCCACGCGAGCGGCAGGGCCCCCAAAAACATTCAGTACTTC.